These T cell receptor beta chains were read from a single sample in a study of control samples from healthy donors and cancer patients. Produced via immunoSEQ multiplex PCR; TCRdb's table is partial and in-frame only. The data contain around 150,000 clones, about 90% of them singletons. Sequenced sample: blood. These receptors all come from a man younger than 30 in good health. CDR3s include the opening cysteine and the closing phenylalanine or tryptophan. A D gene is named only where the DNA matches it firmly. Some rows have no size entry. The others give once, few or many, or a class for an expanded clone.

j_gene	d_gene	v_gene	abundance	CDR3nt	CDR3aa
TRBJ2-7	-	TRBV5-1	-	TGCGCCAGCAGCTTGGATGCCAGAGGCTACGAGCAGTACTTC	CASSLDARGYEQYF
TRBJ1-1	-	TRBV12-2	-	TGTGCAAGTCGCTTGGTGACAGGGGCCACTGAAGCTTTCTTT	CASRLVTGATEAFF
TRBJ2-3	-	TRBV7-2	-	TGTGCCAGCAGCCAATACCGGGACAAGCTTCGCACAGATACGCAGTATTTT	CASSQYRDKLRTDTQYF
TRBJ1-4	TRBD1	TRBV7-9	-	TGTGCCAGCAGCAAAGGGGACAGGGGCCTTACATTTGCAACTAATGAAAAACTGTTTTTT	CASSKGDRGLTFATNEKLFF
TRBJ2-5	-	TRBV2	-	TGTGCCAGCAGTGAAGCTCTAGGACTGGAACAAGAGACCCAGTACTTC	CASSEALGLEQETQYF
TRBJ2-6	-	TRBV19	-	TGTGCCAGTAGTATACGGGGGGCCAGGGGGGCCGGGGCCAACGTCCTGACTTTC	CASSIRGARGAGANVLTF
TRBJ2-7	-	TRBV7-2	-	TGTGCCAGCAGCCTCAGCCCGGAGCACGAGCAGTACTTC	CASSLSPEHEQYF
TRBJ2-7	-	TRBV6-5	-	TGTGCCAGCAGGGAGGATACCTACGAGCAGTACTTC	CASREDTYEQYF
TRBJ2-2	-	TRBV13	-	TGTGCCAGCACCATACTTACCGGGGAGCTGTTTTTT	CASTILTGELFF
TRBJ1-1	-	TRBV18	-	TGTGCCAGCTCACGGCGGGACGAAGGAAACACTGAAGCTTTCTTT	CASSRRDEGNTEAFF
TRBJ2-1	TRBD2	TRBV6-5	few	TGTGCCAGCAGTTCAGCGGGGGGCTATAGGAATGAGCAGTTCTTC	CASSSAGGYRNEQFF
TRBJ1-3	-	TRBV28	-	TGTGCCAGCCATAGGGACATTGGAAACACCATATATTTT	CASHRDIGNTIYF
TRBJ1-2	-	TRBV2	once	TGTGCCAGCAGTGTGGGAGGGGCAGACTATGGCTACACCTTC	CASSVGGADYGYTF
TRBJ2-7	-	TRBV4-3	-	TGCGCCAGCAGCCAAGAGCCCAGGCTGAACTCCTACGAGCAGTACTTC	CASSQEPRLNSYEQYF
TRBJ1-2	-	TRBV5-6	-	TGTGCCAGCAGCGTACGGGACTATGGCTACACCTTC	CASSVRDYGYTF
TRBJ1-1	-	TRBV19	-	TGTGCCAGTAGTCCCCTGGGGACTGAAGCTTTCTTT	CASSPLGTEAFF
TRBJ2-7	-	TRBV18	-	TGTGCCAGCTCACCCTACGGACGAAACACTCCCTACGAGCAGTACTTC	CASSPYGRNTPYEQYF
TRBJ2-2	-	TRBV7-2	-	TGTGCCAGCAGCTTTTCCACCGGGGAGCTGTTTTTT	CASSFSTGELFF
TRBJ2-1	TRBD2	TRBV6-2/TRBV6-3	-	TGTGCCAGCAGTTCCTTCGGGAGGGTGCCCAATGAGCAGTTCTTC	CASSSFGRVPNEQFF
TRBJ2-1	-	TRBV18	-	TGTGCCAGCGCCGAAAGTACGGGTGTTTTCAATGAGCAGTTCTTC	CASAESTGVFNEQFF
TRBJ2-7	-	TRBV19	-	TGTGCCAGTAGTAGTCTCAACTCCTACGAGCAGTACTTC	CASSSLNSYEQYF
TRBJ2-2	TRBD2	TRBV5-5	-	TGTGCCAGCAGCTTGCAAGTCCCTAGCGGGGGGACTCGAGGCACCGGGGAGCTGTTTTTT	CASSLQVPSGGTRGTGELFF
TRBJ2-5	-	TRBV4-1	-	TGCGCCAGCAGCCAAGGGAGGATAGAGACCCAGTACTTC	CASSQGRIETQYF
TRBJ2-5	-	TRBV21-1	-	TGTGCCAGCAGCAAGATCCTAGCGGGGGGGCCGGAGACCCAGTACTTC	CASSKILAGGPETQYF
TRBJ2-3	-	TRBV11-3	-	TGTGCCAGCAGCTTAGATGGTCCAACCTCAACCCCTTCTAGCACAGATACGCAGTATTTT	CASSLDGPTSTPSSTDTQYF
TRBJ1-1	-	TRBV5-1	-	TGCGCCAGCAGCTTGGCTGCCAGCTCGAACACTGAAGCTTTCTTT	CASSLAASSNTEAFF
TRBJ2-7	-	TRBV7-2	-	TGTGCCAGCAGCTTAGGGGGGGTGCGGATCCCTTACGAGCAGTACTTC	CASSLGGVRIPYEQYF
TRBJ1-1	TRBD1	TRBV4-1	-	TGCGCCAGCAGCCAAGGACAGGGGGCGAACACTGAAGCTTTCTTT	CASSQGQGANTEAFF
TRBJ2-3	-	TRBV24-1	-	TGTGCCACCAGTGAACGGACAGATACGCAGTATTTT	CATSERTDTQYF
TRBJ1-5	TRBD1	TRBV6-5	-	TGTGCCAGCAGGGGACAGGGGTTCGATCAGCCCCAGCATTTT	CASRGQGFDQPQHF
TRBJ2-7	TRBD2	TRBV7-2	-	TGTGCCAGCAGCTTAGAGGATAGCGGGGGTTTCGAGCAGTACTTC	CASSLEDSGGFEQYF
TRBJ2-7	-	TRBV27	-	TGTGCCAGCAGTTTTAGGGATGGGGTGAGGGAGCAGTACTTC	CASSFRDGVREQYF
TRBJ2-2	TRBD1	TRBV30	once	TGTGCCCGTTGGACAGGGAAGGGAATCGGGGAGCTGTTTTTT	CARWTGKGIGELFF
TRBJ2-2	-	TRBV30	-	TGTGCCTGGAGTCCCAGCCGGGGTCGGCTGTTTTTT	CAWSPSRGRLFF
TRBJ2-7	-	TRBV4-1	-	TGCGCCAGCAGCCAAGGTCAGGGCTCCTACGAGCAGTACTTC	CASSQGQGSYEQYF
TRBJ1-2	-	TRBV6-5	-	TGTGCCAGCAGTTCAGGACTTAACTATGGCTACACCTTC	CASSSGLNYGYTF
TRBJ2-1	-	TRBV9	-	TGTGCCAGCAGCGTAGTCGGCGCTAATTACAATGAGCAGTTCTTC	CASSVVGANYNEQFF
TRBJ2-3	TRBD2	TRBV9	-	TGTGCCAGCAGCGTCAATAGCGGGGGGGCCATGGATACGCAGTATTTT	CASSVNSGGAMDTQYF
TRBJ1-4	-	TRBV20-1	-	TGCAGTGCCCAGTCCAATGAAAAACTGTTTTTT	CSAQSNEKLFF
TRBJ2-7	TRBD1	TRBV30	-	TGTGCCTGGAGGGAGGACAGGTCCCGTAAAGAGCAGTACTTC	CAWREDRSRKEQYF
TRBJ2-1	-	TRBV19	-	TGTGCCAGTAGTTTCACTGGGGGCAATGAGCAGTTCTTC	CASSFTGGNEQFF
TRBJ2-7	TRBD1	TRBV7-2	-	TGTGCCAGCAGCTTAGTTGGGACAGGGGGCCACGAGCAGTACTTC	CASSLVGTGGHEQYF
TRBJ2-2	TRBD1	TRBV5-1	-	TGCGCCAGCACCAGAGGGTGGACAGGGGCCGACACCGGGGAGCTGTTTTTT	CASTRGWTGADTGELFF
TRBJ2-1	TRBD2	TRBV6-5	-	TGTGCCAGCAGTTACTCTGGCGGGGGGGAGCAGTTCTTC	CASSYSGGGEQFF
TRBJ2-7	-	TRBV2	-	TGTGCCAGCAGTGTGTTCAGGGCGGAGCAGTACTTC	CASSVFRAEQYF
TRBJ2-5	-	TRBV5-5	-	TGTGCCAGCAGCTTGGGGTGGGAACAAGAGACCCAGTACTTC	CASSLGWEQETQYF
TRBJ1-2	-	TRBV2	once	TGTGCCAGTGGCCCCCAGGGCTCTGAGGGCTACACCTTC	CASGPQGSEGYTF
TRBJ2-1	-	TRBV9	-	TGTGCCAGCAGTATTAGCGGCGGAAACAATGAGCAGTTCTTC	CASSISGGNNEQFF
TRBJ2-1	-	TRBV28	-	TGTGCCAGCACCAACGCGCGAAGCTTGGGCAATGAGCAGTTCTTC	CASTNARSLGNEQFF
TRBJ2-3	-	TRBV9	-	TGTGCCAGCAGCACACAGAGCCGCACAGATACGCAGTATTTT	CASSTQSRTDTQYF
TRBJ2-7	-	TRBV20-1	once	TGCAGTGCAGCTCACTACGAGCAGTACTTC	CSAAHYEQYF
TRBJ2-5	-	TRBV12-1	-	TGTGCCAGCAGCTTTTTCAGGGTACAGGGTGTGTACAGGGGTCAAGAGACCCAGTACTTC	CASSFFRVQGVYRGQETQYF
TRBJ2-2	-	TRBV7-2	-	TGTGCCAGCAGCTTTGCGGTTTTGAACACCGGGGAGCTGTTTTTT	CASSFAVLNTGELFF
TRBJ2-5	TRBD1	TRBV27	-	TGTGCCAGCGGAATAGACAGGGAAGAGACCCAGTACTTC	CASGIDREETQYF
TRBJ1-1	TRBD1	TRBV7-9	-	TGTGCCAGCAGCCCACGGACAGGGCATACAATGAACACTGAAGCTTTCTTT	CASSPRTGHTMNTEAFF
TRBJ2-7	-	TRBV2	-	TGTGCCAGCACTCCTGAGGGGGTAGCACCCTACGAGCAGTACTTC	CASTPEGVAPYEQYF
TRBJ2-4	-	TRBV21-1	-	TGTGCCAGCAGCAAAAGATCACATCGACAGGGAACGGCCAAAAACATTCAGTACTTC	CASSKRSHRQGTAKNIQYF